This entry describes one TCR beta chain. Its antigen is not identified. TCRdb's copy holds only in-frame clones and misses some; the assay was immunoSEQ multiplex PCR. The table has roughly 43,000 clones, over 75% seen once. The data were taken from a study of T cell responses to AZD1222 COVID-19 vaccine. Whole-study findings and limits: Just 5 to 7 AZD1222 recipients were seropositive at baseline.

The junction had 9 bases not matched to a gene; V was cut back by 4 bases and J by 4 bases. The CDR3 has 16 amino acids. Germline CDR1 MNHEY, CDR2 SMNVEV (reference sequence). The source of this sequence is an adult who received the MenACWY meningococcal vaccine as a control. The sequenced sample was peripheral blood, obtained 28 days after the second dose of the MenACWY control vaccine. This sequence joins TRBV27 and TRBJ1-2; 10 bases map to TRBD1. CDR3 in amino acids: CASSSETGGRGYGYTF. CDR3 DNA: TGTGCCAGCAGTTCCGAGACAGGGGGCCGCGGCTATGGCTACACCTTC.